The 25 T cell receptor beta chains given below trace back to one sample, sequenced in a study of T-cell memory formation after mild COVID-19. TCRdb redid the calling of the 5' RACE reads with MiXCR, one entry per CDR3 protein. The table lists 410,000 or so distinct CDR3 sequences, 20% to 30% of them singletons. Input material: PBMCs or a T cell subset sorted from them (not recorded which). The receptors shown here come from an adult woman who had mild COVID-19 (a few samples of this study predate the infection). Cell type and time point are not known.

This clonotype was picked up a small number of times. The rearrangement uses TRBV4-1 and TRBJ1-6; 8 bases map to TRBD1. J gave up 7 bases and V 3 bases, and 8 bases lay outside the gene matches. This CDR3 comprises 16 residues. Germline V gene sequence: CDR1 MGHRA, CDR2 YSYEKL. The DNA of the CDR3 is TGCGCCAGCAGCCACAGGGAACAGGGGGTGAATTCACCCCTCCACTTT. It translates to CASSHREQGVNSPLHF.

The CDR3 here is CASSQVQGGTGYTF. The CDR3 nucleotides read TGTGCCAGCAGCCAAGTCCAGGGAGGGACTGGCTACACCTTC. V gene TRBV3-1 combines with J gene TRBJ1-2; D might be TRBD1 (5 bases). V gave up 1 base and J gave up 7 bases, with 13 bases separating them. This CDR3 has 14 amino acids. CDR1 and CDR2 from the germline V gene are LGHDT and YNNKEL (reference sequence).

This clonotype has just a few counts. CDR3 coding DNA: TGCAGCGTTGGGGGACTAGCGGGAGGTAATGAGCAGTTCTTC. As protein: CSVGGLAGGNEQFF. This rearrangement joins TRBV29-1 to TRBJ2-1; 15 nucleotides match TRBD2. The germline CDR1 and CDR2 sequences are SQVTM and ANQGSEA. CDR3 length: 14 amino acids. After removal of 4 bases from V and 7 bases from J, the junction contained 2 bases not matched to a gene.

This clonotype was observed a few times. DNA of the CDR3: TGTGCCACCAGTGATCCGCCTAACAGGGGCACAGATACGCAGTATTTT. It translates to CATSDPPNRGTDTQYF. The rearrangement uses TRBV24-1 and TRBJ2-3; perhaps TRBD1 as D (6 bases). The CDR3 is 16 amino acids. The germline V and J ends were trimmed by 3 bases and 1 base, with 13 bases remaining between them. CDR1 KGHDR and CDR2 SFDVKD come from the germline V gene.

This clonotype was recorded a few times. V usage is TRBV5-6 and J usage is TRBJ2-3; D not certain. The V and J ends lost 3 bases and 5 bases respectively, with 7 bases between them. The CDR3 has 12 residues. The germline CDR1 and CDR2 sequences are SGHDT and YYEEEE. The CDR3 protein is CASSSTKDTQYF. In DNA form, the CDR3 reads TGTGCCAGCAGCTCCACTAAAGATACGCAGTATTTT. Variable domain in full (rest from reference TRBV5-6 and TRBJ2-3): DAGVTQSPTHLIKTRGQQVTLRCSPKSGHDTVSWYQQALGQGPQFIFQYYEEEERQRGNFPDRFSGHQFPNYSSELNVNALLLGDSALYLCASSSTKDTQYFGPGTRLTVL.

Remarks on this clonotype: The junction departs from the called germline gene at one end, perhaps through a read error. This chain uses TRBV6-2 or TRBV6-3 with TRBJ2-1; 9 bases agree with TRBD2. The CDR3 spans 11 residues. Germline V gene lookup returns CDR1 MNHEY and CDR2 SVGEGT. DNA of the CDR3: TGTGCCAGCAGTAATAGCGGGAGTTTGGTCTTC. Amino acid sequence: CASSNSGSLVF.

The rearrangement links TRBV9 to TRBJ2-1, with 7 bases lining up with TRBD2. From germline, CDR1 is SGDLS and CDR2 YYNGEE. V shed 0 bases and J 4 bases; nucleotides not matched to a gene: 7. The CDR3 is 16 amino acids. CDR3 sequence: CASSVGGGPLYNEQFF. In DNA, the CDR3 is TGTGCCAGCAGCGTAGGGGGAGGGCCTCTGTACAATGAGCAGTTCTTC.

The chain uses TRBV7-3 and TRBJ2-1; tentatively, D is TRBD1 or TRBD2 (5 bases each). The CDR3 runs 15 residues. Germline loops: CDR1 SGHTA, CDR2 FQGTGA. The V and J ends lost 3 bases and 10 bases respectively, with 19 bases between them. The CDR3 here is CASSFKAEWGKEQFF. The CDR3 nucleotides read TGTGCCAGCAGCTTCAAAGCGGAGTGGGGCAAGGAGCAGTTCTTC.

V is TRBV5-1 and J is TRBJ2-7, with TRBD2 as a possible D gene (5 bases). The CDR3 loop spans 13 amino acids. Germline CDR1 and CDR2: SGHRS and YFSETQ. The ends were cut back, 5 bases at V and 3 bases at J, with 12 bases in the middle. The chain's CDR3 is CASRRTASYEQYF. The CDR3 region has the DNA TGCGCCAGCAGAAGGACTGCAAGCTACGAGCAGTACTTC.

This clonotype was found once. The rearrangement joins TRBV9 to TRBJ2-3; 8 bases are a match to TRBD2. This CDR3 region has 14 residues. Germline assignment: CDR1 SGDLS and CDR2 YYNGEE. Trimming cost V 7 bases and J 4 bases; bases outside gene matches: 8. The CDR3 bases are TGTGCCAGCGGACCGGGGGGGGCCGCAGATACGCAGTATTTT. It codes for CASGPGGAADTQYF. Full variable domain (rest looked up from reference TRBV9 and TRBJ2-3): DSGVTQTPKHLITATGQRVTLRCSPRSGDLSVYWYQQSLDQGLQFLIQYYNGEERAKGNILERFSAQQFPDLHSELNLSSLELGDSALYFCASGPGGAADTQYFGPGTRLTVL.

This chain joins TRBV27 and TRBJ2-3; D gene unclear. V lost 0 bases, J lost 2 bases, and 6 bases lay in between. The CDR3 runs to 14 residues. Germline CDR1 reads MNHEY; CDR2 reads SMNVEV (reference sequence). The CDR3 DNA is TGTGCCAGCAGTTTATCGAGTTACACAGATACGCAGTATTTT. This gives the protein CASSLSSYTDTQYF.

The J gene is TRBJ2-5, the V gene TRBV9; D remains ambiguous. The CDR3 is 13 residues long. Germline CDR1 SGDLS, CDR2 YYNGEE. V gave up 4 bases and J gave up 4 bases, with 11 bases separating them. In DNA form, the CDR3 reads TGTGCCAGCAGCCCTAGACCCGGAGAGACCCAGTACTTC. Protein: CASSPRPGETQYF. The full variable domain, completed using reference TRBV9 and TRBJ2-5, is DSGVTQTPKHLITATGQRVTLRCSPRSGDLSVYWYQQSLDQGLQFLIQYYNGEERAKGNILERFSAQQFPDLHSELNLSSLELGDSALYFCASSPRPGETQYFGPGTRLLVL.

This clonotype showed up just a few times. V and J are TRBV5-1 and TRBJ2-3, with D possibly TRBD1 on 6 matching bases. CDR3 length: 15 amino acids. With 6 bases removed from V and 2 bases from J, the gap between germline ends came to 16 bases. CDR1 SGHRS and CDR2 YFSETQ come from the germline V gene. CDR3 sequence: CASTPTTGSTDTQYF. In nucleotides, the CDR3 is TGCGCCAGCACCCCCACTACAGGGTCCACAGATACGCAGTATTTT. Complete variable domain (other parts from reference TRBV5-1 and TRBJ2-3): KAGVTQTPRYLIKTRGQQVTLSCSPISGHRSVSWYQQTPGQGLQFLFEYFSETQRNKGNFPGRFSGRQFSNSRSEMNVSTLELGDSALYLCASTPTTGSTDTQYFGPGTRLTVL.

The chain employs TRBV9 and TRBJ2-2; D uncertain. Germline loops: CDR1 SGDLS, CDR2 YYNGEE. The CDR3 has 13 amino acids. The V gene lost 0 bases and the J gene lost 7 bases, with 7 bases spanning the gap. CDR3 DNA sequence: TGTGCCAGCAGCGTAGTCGGCAGCGGGGAGCTGTTTTTT. Its protein product is CASSVVGSGELFF.

This clonotype was recorded a few times. The chain employs TRBV27 and TRBJ1-2; TRBD1 might be the D (5 bases). V lost 4 bases and J lost 8, with 14 bases in between. The CDR3 spans 13 residues. Germline V gene sequence: CDR1 MNHEY, CDR2 SMNVEV (reference sequence). DNA of the CDR3: TGTGCCAGCAGTTCGGCCGGGGGTGGGGGCTACACCTTC. Its protein is CASSSAGGGGYTF.

The chain joins TRBV7-9 to TRBJ2-1, with D possibly TRBD1 on 5 matching bases. The CDR3 covers 14 residues. Germline V CDR1 and CDR2: SEHNR, FQNEAQ (reference sequence). The V and J ends lost 5 bases and 5 bases respectively, with 13 bases between them. The CDR3 region has the DNA TGTGCCAGCAGCATATCAGGGATCGACAATGAGCAGTTCTTC. The encoded protein is CASSISGIDNEQFF.

This clonotype was seen only a few times. DNA of the CDR3: TGTGCCAGCAGTTACGAAGGGAACCAAGAGACCCAGTACTTC. Its translation is CASSYEGNQETQYF. The chain joins TRBV6-5 to TRBJ2-5; D ambiguous. From germline, CDR1 is MNHEY and CDR2 SVGAGI. The CDR3 sequence is 14 residues long. V lost 2 bases and J lost 0, with 7 bases in between.

The CDR3 here is CSAEGQGAYIQYF. CDR3 sequence (DNA): TGCAGTGCCGAGGGACAGGGGGCTTACATTCAGTACTTC. The V gene is TRBV20-1, the J gene TRBJ2-4; 12 nucleotides line up with TRBD1. This CDR3 contains 13 residues. Germline-derived CDR1 and CDR2 are DFQATT and SNEGSKA (reference sequence). The J segment lost 8 bases and the V segment lost 6 bases, leaving 5 bases of the junction unmatched.

The chain uses TRBV5-1 and TRBJ2-7; 8 bases align to TRBD1. Looked up from germline, CDR1 is SGHRS and CDR2 is YFSETQ. The CDR3 covers 14 residues. Trimming cost V 3 bases and J 6 bases; bases outside gene matches: 8. Here the CDR3 reads CASSSDRARREQYF. Written as DNA, the CDR3 is TGCGCCAGCAGCTCGGACAGGGCCCGACGCGAGCAGTACTTC.

This clonotype appeared a few times. CDR3 sequence reads: CASLKYGQGAFF. In DNA form, the CDR3 reads TGTGCCAGCCTCAAGTACGGACAGGGAGCTTTCTTT. The chain couples TRBV12-3 or TRBV12-4 to TRBJ1-1; 8 bases line up with TRBD1. The CDR3 is made up of 12 amino acids. J gave up 10 bases and V 8 bases, and 9 bases lay outside the gene matches.

In this sample, this clonotype turned up a few times. V and J are TRBV10-3 and TRBJ1-1; no definite D call. The CDR3 length is 12 residues. With 4 bases removed from V and 0 bases from J, the gap between germline ends came to 3 bases. Germline-derived CDR1 and CDR2 are ENHRY and SYGVKD. The CDR3 protein is CAISALNTEAFF. The CDR3 coding sequence is TGTGCCATCAGTGCGTTGAACACTGAAGCTTTCTTT.

This clonotype has a handful of counts. V is TRBV3-1 and J is TRBJ2-3; D gene unclear. CDR1 is LGHDT, CDR2 YNNKEL, per germline (reference sequence). Trimming stripped 1 base from V and 0 bases from J, with 11 bases between. There are 16 residues in the CDR3. This CDR3 is CASSQGISLSTDTQYF. CDR3 nucleotide sequence: TGTGCCAGCAGCCAAGGGATTAGTTTGAGCACAGATACGCAGTATTTT.

The CDR3 sequence is CSVEEGPAEAFF. The CDR3 coding sequence is TGCAGCGTTGAAGAAGGGCCGGCTGAAGCTTTCTTT. The chain is built from TRBV29-1 and TRBJ1-1; D is unclear. The CDR3 consists of 12 residues. Germline V gene sequence: CDR1 SQVTM, CDR2 ANQGSEA. V lost 0 bases, J lost 6 bases, and 8 bases lay in between.

V usage is TRBV4-1 and J usage is TRBJ2-7; D possibly corresponds to TRBD2 (5 bases). Trimming took 0 bases from V and 3 from J, leaving 12 bases between them. The CDR3 runs 15 residues. The germline V gene encodes CDR1 MGHRA and CDR2 YSYEKL. The CDR3 spells CASSQDLASLYEQYF. The DNA for the CDR3 is TGCGCCAGCAGCCAAGATTTGGCTAGCCTCTACGAGCAGTACTTC.

This sequence joins TRBV2 and TRBJ2-7; D gene unclear. The CDR3 consists of 17 residues. The germline V gene has CDR1 SNHLY and CDR2 FYNNEI. V lost 5 bases and J 5 bases, leaving 25 bases between the germline ends. CDR3 sequence: CASSPLHASLRPNEQYF. DNA of the CDR3: TGTGCCAGCAGTCCCCTGCATGCCAGCCTTCGGCCGAACGAGCAGTACTTC.